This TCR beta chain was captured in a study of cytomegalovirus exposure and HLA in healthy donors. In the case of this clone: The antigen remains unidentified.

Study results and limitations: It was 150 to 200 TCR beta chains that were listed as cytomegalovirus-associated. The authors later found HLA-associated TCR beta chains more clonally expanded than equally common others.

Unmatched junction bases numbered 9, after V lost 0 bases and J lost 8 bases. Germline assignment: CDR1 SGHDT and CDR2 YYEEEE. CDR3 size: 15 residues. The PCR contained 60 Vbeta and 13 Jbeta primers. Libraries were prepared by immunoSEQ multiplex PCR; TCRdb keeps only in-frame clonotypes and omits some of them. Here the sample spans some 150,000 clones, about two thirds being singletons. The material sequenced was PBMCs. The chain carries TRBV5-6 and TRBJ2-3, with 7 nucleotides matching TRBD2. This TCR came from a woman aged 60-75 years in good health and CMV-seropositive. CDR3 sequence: CASSLGGGPSGTQYF. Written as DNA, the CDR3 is TGTGCCAGCAGCTTGGGGGGAGGGCCATCGGGTACGCAGTATTTT. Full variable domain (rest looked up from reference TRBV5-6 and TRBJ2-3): DAGVTQSPTHLIKTRGQQVTLRCSPKSGHDTVSWYQQALGQGPQFIFQYYEEEERQRGNFPDRFSGHQFPNYSSELNVNALLLGDSALYLCASSLGGGPSGTQYFGPGTRLTVL.